Listed below are T cell receptor beta chains from one sample, sequenced in a study of early T cells in non-severe SARS-CoV-2 infection. TCRdb processed the 5' RACE reads anew with MiXCR; each CDR3 protein has one entry. The table includes about 85,000 distinct CDR3 sequences, around 15% detected once. Material: whole blood. The receptors shown here come from an adult who was a healthcare worker with PCR-confirmed SARS-CoV-2 infection or an uninfected control (not recorded which). Both conserved end residues are part of each CDR3. A D gene is named only where the DNA matches it firmly. Size is omitted from some rows. Given values are once, few, many or a class for expanded clones.

size	V	D	J	DNA	CDR3
NA	TRBV3-1	NA	TRBJ2-1	TGTGCCAGCACCCCCCGAGACAACTACAATGAGCAGTTCTTC	CASTPRDNYNEQFF
few	TRBV29-1	NA	TRBJ1-2	TGCAGCGTTGATCGGGTTTGGCAGGGAAATAAGGAAGGAGGCTACACCTTC	CSVDRVWQGNKEGGYTF
NA	TRBV29-1	NA	TRBJ1-2	TGCAGCTCCCTATATGGGAACTATGGCTACACCTTC	CSSLYGNYGYTF
few	TRBV7-9	NA	TRBJ2-7	TGTGCCAGCAGCTTACTGTCGAAAGACGAGCAGTACTTC	CASSLLSKDEQYF
few	TRBV25-1	NA	TRBJ2-7	TGTGCCAGCGGGACCCGAGCAGTTGAATACTTC	CASGTRAVEYF
few	TRBV7-9	NA	TRBJ2-1	TGTGCCAGCAGCGGGAGTCCGAGCTCCTACAATGAGCAGTTCTTC	CASSGSPSSYNEQFF
NA	TRBV3-1	TRBD2	TRBJ2-1	TGTGCCAGCAGCCAATACCGACTAGCGGGAGTCAATGAGCAGTTCTTC	CASSQYRLAGVNEQFF
NA	TRBV2	NA	TRBJ1-2	TGTGCCAGCAGTGAAGGCGGCGGAGCCTATGGCTACACCTTC	CASSEGGGAYGYTF
few	TRBV13	TRBD2	TRBJ2-7	TGTGCCAGCAGCCGCCGGGCTAGCGGCCTCGAGCAGTACTTC	CASSRRASGLEQYF
few	TRBV4-1	TRBD1	TRBJ1-2	TGCGCCAGCAGCCCGTACAGGGGAAACTATGGCTACACCTTC	CASSPYRGNYGYTF
NA	TRBV12-3/TRBV12-4	NA	TRBJ2-2	TGTGCCAGCAGTCCATTCTTCAAGAACACCGGGGAGCTGTTTTTT	CASSPFFKNTGELFF
few	TRBV5-6	NA	TRBJ1-5	TGTGCCAGCAGCTTGTGGGTCGGGATTCGCGGCAGCAATCAGCCCCAGCATTTT	CASSLWVGIRGSNQPQHF
NA	TRBV20-1	NA	TRBJ1-4	TGCAGTGCTAGAGATAGGTGGCCGACCGGGGAAAAACTGTTTTTT	CSARDRWPTGEKLFF